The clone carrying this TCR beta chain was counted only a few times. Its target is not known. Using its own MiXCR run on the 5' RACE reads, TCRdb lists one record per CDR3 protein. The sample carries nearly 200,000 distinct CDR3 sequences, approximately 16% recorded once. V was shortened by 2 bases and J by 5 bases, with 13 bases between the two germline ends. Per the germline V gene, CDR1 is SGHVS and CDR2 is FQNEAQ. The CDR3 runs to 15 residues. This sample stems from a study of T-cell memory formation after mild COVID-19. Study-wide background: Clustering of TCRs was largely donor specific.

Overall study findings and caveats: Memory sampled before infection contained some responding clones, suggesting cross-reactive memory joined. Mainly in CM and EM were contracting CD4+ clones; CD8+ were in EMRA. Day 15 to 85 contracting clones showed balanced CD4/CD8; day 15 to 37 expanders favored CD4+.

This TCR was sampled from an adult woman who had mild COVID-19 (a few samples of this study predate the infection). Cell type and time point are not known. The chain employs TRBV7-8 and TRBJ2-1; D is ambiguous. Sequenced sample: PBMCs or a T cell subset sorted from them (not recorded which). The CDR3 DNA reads TGTGCCAGCAGCTTAATGAGGAGAAGGGACAATGAGCAGTTCTTC. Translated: CASSLMRRRDNEQFF.